What follows are 19 T cell receptor beta chains derived from one specimen sequenced in a study of identical twins. TCRdb used MiXCR to reprocess the 5' RACE reads, holding one entry per CDR3 protein. The table lists about 210,000 distinct CDR3 sequences, around 10% of them singletons. Material: memory (CD45RO+) T cells sorted from blood. The receptors originated from a woman between 18 and 30 years old in good health.

This chain connects TRBV5-6 to TRBJ2-6; D might be TRBD2 (6 bases). The CDR3 extends over 17 amino acids. The V gene's germline CDR1 is SGHDT and CDR2 YYEEEE. Trimming stripped 4 bases from V and 0 bases from J, with 14 bases between. CDR3 protein: CASSLSGGNSGANVLTF. The CDR3, as DNA: TGTGCCAGCAGCCTTAGCGGTGGAAACTCTGGGGCCAACGTCCTGACTTTC.

The gene calls are TRBV7-2 and TRBJ2-7, with 10 bases identical to TRBD1. The V gene's germline CDR1 is SGHTA and CDR2 FQGNSA. The CDR3 totals 16 residues. V gave up 5 bases and J gave up 0 bases; unmatched junction bases: 7. The CDR3 loop is CASSRDRGYLSYEQYF. CDR3 coding DNA: TGTGCCAGCAGCAGGGACAGGGGATATCTCTCCTACGAGCAGTACTTC.

This clonotype turned up a few times. V gene TRBV20-1 combines with J gene TRBJ2-5; D unclear. Germline CDR1 is DFQATT and CDR2 is SNEGSKA (reference sequence). CDR3 size: 11 residues. V lost 6 bases and J lost 7, with 12 bases in between. In DNA form, the CDR3 reads TGCAGTGCGCCGCTAATCACGACCCAGTACTTC. This sequence encodes CSAPLITTQYF.

This clonotype was detected a few times. V and J are TRBV9 and TRBJ1-6; TRBD1 matches at 8 bases. From germline, CDR1 is SGDLS and CDR2 YYNGEE. CDR3 length equals 15 residues. The J segment lost 10 bases and the V segment lost 3 bases, leaving 9 bases of the junction unmatched. CDR3 sequence (DNA): TGTGCCAGCAGCGCCTCAGGACAGGGTGGGTCACCCCTCCACTTT. It encodes CASSASGQGGSPLHF.

A few counts support this clonotype. V and J are TRBV5-1 and TRBJ1-4; 8 bases are a match to TRBD1. CDR1 is SGHRS and CDR2 is YFSETQ in the germline V gene. The CDR3 extends over 14 amino acids. Trimming cost V 2 bases and J 8 bases; bases outside gene matches: 5. The CDR3 is CASSFQGAAEKLFF. The DNA of the CDR3 is TGCGCCAGCAGCTTCCAGGGGGCAGCAGAAAAACTGTTTTTT. The variable domain in full, completed from reference TRBV5-1 and TRBJ1-4, reads KAGVTQTPRYLIKTRGQQVTLSCSPISGHRSVSWYQQTPGQGLQFLFEYFSETQRNKGNFPGRFSGRQFSNSRSEMNVSTLELGDSALYLCASSFQGAAEKLFFGSGTQLSVL.

This clonotype was seen a handful of times. The CDR3, as DNA: TGTGCCAGCAGCCCGAGTTCCAGGCAAGAGACCCAGTACTTC. Protein: CASSPSSRQETQYF. The chain is built from TRBV9 and TRBJ2-5, with D hard to call. V shed 4 bases and J shed 2 bases, with 12 bases lying between them. Germline V gene sequence: CDR1 SGDLS, CDR2 YYNGEE. CDR3 length: 14 residues.

The gene calls are TRBV2 and TRBJ2-7, with no clear D. V shed 1 base and J shed 0 bases, with 10 bases lying between them. Germline CDR1 reads SNHLY; CDR2 reads FYNNEI. The CDR3 has 15 residues. The DNA for the CDR3 is TGTGCCAGCAGTGAAGGGGCCGGAATCTCCTACGAGCAGTACTTC. Translating gives CASSEGAGISYEQYF. Full variable domain (remainder filled in from reference TRBV2 and TRBJ2-7): EPEVTQTPSHQVTQMGQEVILRCVPISNHLYFYWYRQILGQKVEFLVSFYNNEISEKSEIFDDQFSVERPDGSNFTLKIRSTKLEDSAMYFCASSEGAGISYEQYFGPGTRLTVT.

This chain links TRBV3-1 with TRBJ2-7; tentative D call: TRBD1 (5 bases). The V end was cut by 0 bases, the J end by 3 bases, with 9 bases between. Germline-derived CDR1 and CDR2 are LGHDT and YNNKEL (reference sequence). This CDR3 region has 14 residues. CDR3 residues: CASSQDHRGYEQYF. The DNA for the CDR3 is TGTGCCAGCAGCCAAGATCATAGGGGCTACGAGCAGTACTTC.

This clonotype was seen repeatedly, ten times or more. This rearrangement joins TRBV20-1 to TRBJ2-3, with TRBD2 matching over 7 bases. Germline assignment: CDR1 DFQATT and CDR2 SNEGSKA (reference sequence). The V and J ends lost 5 bases and 1 base, in that order; junction bases with no gene match: 6. There are 14 residues in the CDR3. CDR3 nucleotide sequence: TGCAGTGCTCCTTCTAGCGGAGGCACAGATACGCAGTATTTT. Amino acids: CSAPSSGGTDTQYF.

Concerning this clonotype: Germline is not matched at one junction end, which may reflect a read error. This chain connects TRBV20-1 to TRBJ2-1, with 10 positions matching TRBD2. Germline CDR1 DFQATT, CDR2 SNEGSKA (reference sequence). The CDR3 extends over 16 amino acids. The CDR3 is CCASSRRTSGYNEQFF. As DNA, the CDR3 is TGCTGTGCTTCATCCCGGAGGACTAGCGGCTACAATGAGCAGTTCTTC.

As to this clonotype: One end of the junction fails to match germline, which may point to a read error. V and J are TRBV11-2 and TRBJ2-1; unclear D gene. This CDR3 region has 13 residues. The germline gives CDR1 SGHAT, CDR2 FQNNGV. CDR3 sequence reads: CACSFATYNEQFF. The CDR3 coding sequence is TGTGCCTGCAGCTTTGCCACCTACAATGAGCAGTTCTTC.

This clonotype occurred many times. The chain links TRBV27 to TRBJ1-4; D unresolved. The V end was cut by 3 bases, the J end by 5 bases, with 22 bases between. Germline CDR1 MNHEY, CDR2 SMNVEV (reference sequence). The CDR3 is 18 residues long. Written as DNA, the CDR3 is TGTGCCAGCAGTTTCGGAAATAGAGCAGGCCTCAAAAATGAAAAACTGTTTTTT. This sequence encodes CASSFGNRAGLKNEKLFF. Drawing the rest from reference TRBV27 and TRBJ1-4, the complete variable domain is EAQVTQNPRYLITVTGKKLTVTCSQNMNHEYMSWYRQDPGLGLRQIYYSMNVEVTDKGDVPEGYKVSRKEKRNFPLILESPSPNQTSLYFCASSFGNRAGLKNEKLFFGSGTQLSVL.

This clonotype was recorded a few times. The V and J genes are TRBV5-1 and TRBJ2-2, with no clear D. This CDR3 contains 14 residues. Germline lookup yields CDR1 SGHRS and CDR2 YFSETQ. Between the trimmed V and J ends, which lost 4 bases and 6 bases, there was a span of 13 bases. CDR3 residues: CASSDPGQSGELFF. The CDR3 bases are TGCGCCAGCAGCGATCCAGGTCAGTCCGGGGAGCTGTTTTTT.

This rearrangement joins TRBV5-1 to TRBJ2-1; no clear D gene. V was shortened by 0 bases and J by 5 bases, with 9 bases between the two germline ends. CDR3 length equals 14 residues. Germline V CDR1 and CDR2: SGHRS, YFSETQ. In DNA form, the CDR3 reads TGCGCCAGCAGCTTGGGCTGGGGAAACAATGAGCAGTTCTTC. Translation: CASSLGWGNNEQFF.

The table lists this clonotype with many counts. This chain joins TRBV4-3 and TRBJ2-7; TRBD1 is a possible D gene (6 bases). V was shortened by 1 base and J by 7 bases, with 14 bases between the two germline ends. The CDR3 sequence is 14 residues long. CDR1 LGHNA and CDR2 YSLEER come from the germline V gene. CDR3 sequence: CASSQGTDLKEQYF. CDR3 coding DNA: TGCGCCAGCAGCCAAGGGACAGACCTTAAGGAGCAGTACTTC.

In this sample, this clonotype turned up a few times. The CDR3 DNA reads TGTGCCAGTAGTATATCCGGGGTCTCCAATGAGCAGTTCTTC. It specifies CASSISGVSNEQFF. The chain is built from TRBV19 and TRBJ2-1; a weak D match, TRBD2 (5 bases). CDR1 and CDR2 (germline): LNHDA, SQIVND (reference sequence). The CDR3 has 14 residues. The germline V and J ends were trimmed by 2 bases and 6 bases, with 11 bases remaining between them.

This clonotype was seen only a few times. The chain uses TRBV6-1 and TRBJ2-1; possibly TRBD2 for D (5 bases). Trimming removed 11 bases from V and 1 base from J, with 15 bases in between. Germline V gene data show CDR1 as MNHNS and CDR2 as SASEGT. CDR3 size: 14 residues. This CDR3 reads CAGWSGFSYNEQFF. The DNA for the CDR3 is TGTGCCGGGTGGAGCGGTTTTTCCTACAATGAGCAGTTCTTC.

The J gene is TRBJ2-7, the V gene TRBV20-1, with 16 bases identical to TRBD2. Germline-derived CDR1 and CDR2 are DFQATT and SNEGSKA (reference sequence). This CDR3 has 14 amino acids. V trimming: 6 bases; J trimming: 5 bases; junction bases outside the gene matches: 4. The CDR3 sequence is CSAGTSGRVDEQYF. CDR3 nucleotides: TGCAGTGCCGGGACTAGCGGGAGGGTCGACGAGCAGTACTTC.

This clonotype was counted only a few times. The V call is TRBV11-2, the J call TRBJ2-7; 7 positions match TRBD2. The V gene's germline CDR1 is SGHAT and CDR2 FQNNGV. CDR3 size: 14 residues. J was trimmed by 0 bases and V by 3 bases; bases with no gene match: 2. The CDR3 nucleotides read TGTGCCAGCAGCTTGGGGACTATCTCCTACGAGCAGTACTTC. Its protein product is CASSLGTISYEQYF.